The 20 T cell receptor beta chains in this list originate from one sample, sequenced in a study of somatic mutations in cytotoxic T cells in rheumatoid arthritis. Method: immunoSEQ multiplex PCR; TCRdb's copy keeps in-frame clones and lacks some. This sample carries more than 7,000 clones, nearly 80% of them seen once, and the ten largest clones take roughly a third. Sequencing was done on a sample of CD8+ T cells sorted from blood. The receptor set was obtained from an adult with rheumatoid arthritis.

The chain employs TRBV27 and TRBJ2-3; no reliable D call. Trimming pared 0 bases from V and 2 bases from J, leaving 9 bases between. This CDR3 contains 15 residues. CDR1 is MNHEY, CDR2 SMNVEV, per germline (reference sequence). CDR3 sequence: CASSLSWTNTDTQYF. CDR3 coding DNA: TGTGCCAGCAGTTTATCGTGGACGAACACAGATACGCAGTATTTT.

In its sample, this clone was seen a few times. CDR3 nucleotides: TGTGCCAGTAGTATGAGGGGGGCGAGCGATGAAAAACTGTTTTTT. This gives the protein CASSMRGASDEKLFF. The chain recombines TRBV19 with TRBJ1-4, with D tentatively TRBD1 (6 bases). The CDR3 contains 15 residues. V lost 3 bases, J lost 6 bases, and 14 bases lay in between. In germline, CDR1 is LNHDA, CDR2 SQIVND (reference sequence). The full variable domain, completed using reference TRBV19 and TRBJ1-4, is DGGITQSPKYLFRKEGQNVTLSCEQNLNHDAMYWYRQDPGQGLRLIYYSQIVNDFQKGDIAEGYSVSREKKESFPLTVTSAQKNPTAFYLCASSMRGASDEKLFFGSGTQLSVL.

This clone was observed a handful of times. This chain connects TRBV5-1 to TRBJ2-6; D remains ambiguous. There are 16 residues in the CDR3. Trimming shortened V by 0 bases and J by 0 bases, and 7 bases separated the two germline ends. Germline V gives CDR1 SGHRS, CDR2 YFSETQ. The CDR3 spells CASSLEVSSGANVLTF. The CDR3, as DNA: TGCGCCAGCAGCTTGGAGGTTTCCTCTGGGGCCAACGTCCTGACTTTC.

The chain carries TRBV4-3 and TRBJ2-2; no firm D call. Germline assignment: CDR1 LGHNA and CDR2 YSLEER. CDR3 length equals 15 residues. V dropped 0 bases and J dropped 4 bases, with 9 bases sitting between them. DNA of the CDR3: TGCGCCAGCAGCCAAGATTTTTGGGGCACCGGGGAGCTGTTTTTT. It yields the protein CASSQDFWGTGELFF.

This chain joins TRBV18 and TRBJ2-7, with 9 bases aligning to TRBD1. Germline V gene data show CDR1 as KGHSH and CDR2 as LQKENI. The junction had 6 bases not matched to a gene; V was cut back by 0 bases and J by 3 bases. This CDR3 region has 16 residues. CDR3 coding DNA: TGTGCCAGCTCACCACCGTCGGGACAGGGTTACTACGAGCAGTACTTC. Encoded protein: CASSPPSGQGYYEQYF.

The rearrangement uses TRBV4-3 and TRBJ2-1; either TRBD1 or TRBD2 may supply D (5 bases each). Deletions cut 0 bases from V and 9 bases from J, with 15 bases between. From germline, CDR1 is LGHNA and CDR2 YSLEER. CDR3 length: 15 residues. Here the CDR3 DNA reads TGCGCCAGCAGCCAAGAGCCGAAGGGGAGTTTTGAGCAGTTCTTC. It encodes CASSQEPKGSFEQFF.

The CDR3 sequence is CASSIELGSYNEQFF. CDR3 nucleotide sequence: TGTGCCAGTAGTATAGAACTAGGCTCCTACAATGAGCAGTTCTTC. The genes are TRBV19 and TRBJ2-1, with TRBD2 as a possible D gene (5 bases). V was shortened by 0 bases and J by 0 bases, with 6 bases between the two germline ends. The CDR3 spans 15 residues. From germline, CDR1 is LNHDA and CDR2 SQIVND (reference sequence).

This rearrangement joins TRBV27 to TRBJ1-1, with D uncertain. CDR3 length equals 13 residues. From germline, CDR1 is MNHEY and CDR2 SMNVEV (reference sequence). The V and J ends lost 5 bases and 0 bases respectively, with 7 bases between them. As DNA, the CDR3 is TGTGCCAGCAGTCCTTTCTTGAACACTGAAGCTTTCTTT. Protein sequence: CASSPFLNTEAFF.

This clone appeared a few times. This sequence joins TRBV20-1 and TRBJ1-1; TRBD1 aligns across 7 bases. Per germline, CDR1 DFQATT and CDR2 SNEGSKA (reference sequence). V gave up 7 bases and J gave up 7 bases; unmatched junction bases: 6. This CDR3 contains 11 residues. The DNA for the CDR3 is TGCAGTGGGATCCAGGGGGTTGAAGCTTTCTTT. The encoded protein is CSGIQGVEAFF.

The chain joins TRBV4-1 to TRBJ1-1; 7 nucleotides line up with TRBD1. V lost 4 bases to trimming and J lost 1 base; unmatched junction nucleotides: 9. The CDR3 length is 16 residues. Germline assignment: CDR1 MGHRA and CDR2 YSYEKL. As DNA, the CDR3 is TGCGCCAGCAGCCGGGTTCCGGGACAGTCGAACACTGAAGCTTTCTTT. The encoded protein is CASSRVPGQSNTEAFF.

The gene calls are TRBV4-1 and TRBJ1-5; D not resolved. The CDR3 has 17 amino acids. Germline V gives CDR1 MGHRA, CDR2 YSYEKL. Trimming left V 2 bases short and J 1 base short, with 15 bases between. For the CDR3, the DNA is TGCGCCAGCAGCCAAACCCCCGGAAGTCGGAGCAATCAGCCCCAGCATTTT. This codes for CASSQTPGSRSNQPQHF.

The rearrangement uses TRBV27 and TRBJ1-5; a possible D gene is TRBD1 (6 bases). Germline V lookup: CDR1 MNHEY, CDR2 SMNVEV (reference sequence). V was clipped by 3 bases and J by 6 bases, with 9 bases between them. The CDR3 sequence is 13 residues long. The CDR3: CASSFGGAQPQHF. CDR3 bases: TGTGCCAGCAGTTTTGGGGGGGCTCAGCCCCAGCATTTT.

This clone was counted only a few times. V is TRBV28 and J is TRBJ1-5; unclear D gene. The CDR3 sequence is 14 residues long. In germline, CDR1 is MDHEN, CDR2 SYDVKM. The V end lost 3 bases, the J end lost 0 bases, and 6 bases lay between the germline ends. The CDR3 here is CASSFLGSNQPQHF. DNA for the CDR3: TGTGCCAGCAGTTTCTTGGGTAGCAATCAGCCCCAGCATTTT.

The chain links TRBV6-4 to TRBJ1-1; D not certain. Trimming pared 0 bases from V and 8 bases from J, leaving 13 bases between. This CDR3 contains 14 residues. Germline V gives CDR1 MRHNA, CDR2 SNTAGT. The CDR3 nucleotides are TGTGCCAGCAGTGACTCTTCCGGAGTTGGGGAAGCTTTCTTT. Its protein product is CASSDSSGVGEAFF.

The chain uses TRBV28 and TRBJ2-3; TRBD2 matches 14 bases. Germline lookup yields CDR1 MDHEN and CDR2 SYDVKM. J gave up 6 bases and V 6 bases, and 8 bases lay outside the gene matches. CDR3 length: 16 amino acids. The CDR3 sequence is CASSHGTSGSLDTQYF. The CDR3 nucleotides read TGTGCCAGCAGCCATGGGACTAGCGGGAGTCTCGATACGCAGTATTTT.

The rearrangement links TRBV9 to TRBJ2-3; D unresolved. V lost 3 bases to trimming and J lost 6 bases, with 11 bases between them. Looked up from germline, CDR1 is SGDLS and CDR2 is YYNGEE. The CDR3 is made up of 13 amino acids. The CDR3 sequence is CASSGLLGDTQYF. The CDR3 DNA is TGTGCCAGCAGCGGCCTTCTAGGGGATACGCAGTATTTT.

CDR3 sequence (DNA): TGTGCCAGTAGTATAGCGGGGGGGCGCGGCACCGGGGAGCTGTTTTTT. It specifies CASSIAGGRGTGELFF. This chain connects TRBV19 to TRBJ2-2; 8 bases are shared with TRBD2. CDR1 and CDR2 from the germline V gene are LNHDA and SQIVND (reference sequence). The CDR3 covers 16 residues. The J segment lost 4 bases and the V segment lost 1 base, leaving 5 bases of the junction unmatched.

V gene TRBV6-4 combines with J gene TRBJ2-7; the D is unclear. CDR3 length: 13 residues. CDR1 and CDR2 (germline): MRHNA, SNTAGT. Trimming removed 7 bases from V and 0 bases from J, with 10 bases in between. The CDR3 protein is CASKPGPSYEQYF. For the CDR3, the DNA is TGTGCCAGCAAACCTGGGCCCTCCTACGAGCAGTACTTC.

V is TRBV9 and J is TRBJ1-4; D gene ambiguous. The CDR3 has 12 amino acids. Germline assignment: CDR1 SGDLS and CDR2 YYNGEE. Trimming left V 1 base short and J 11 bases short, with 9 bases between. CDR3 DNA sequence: TGTGCCAGCAGCGTATCCGGGGATAAACTGTTTTTT. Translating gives CASSVSGDKLFF.

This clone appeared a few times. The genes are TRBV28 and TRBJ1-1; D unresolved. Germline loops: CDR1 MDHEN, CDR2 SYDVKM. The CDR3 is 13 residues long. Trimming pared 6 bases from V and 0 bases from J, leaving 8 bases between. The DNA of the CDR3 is TGTGCCAGCAGCCCAAAAATGAACACTGAAGCTTTCTTT. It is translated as CASSPKMNTEAFF.